This T cell receptor (beta chain) was observed in a study of T cell responses to AZD1222 COVID-19 vaccine listed by TCRdb under 2021. About the investigation overall: A total of 233 trial participants underwent TCR sequencing, of whom some 210 received two doses of AZD1222 and about 25 received two doses of the MenACWY control vaccine. Enrollment into the trials was organized by age into subgroups of 18-55, 56-69 and 70-plus years, and those subgroups contained roughly 150, 30 and 60 TCR-sequenced participants, respectively.

What the authors observed across the whole study: After two AZD1222 doses, spike-specific TCR breadth and depth were significantly higher than at day 0 and than in MenACWY recipients. Participants were mostly white British and included more females than males, and it was suggested by the authors that clonal diversity may have been underestimated. The 56-69-year group was small, and its depth increase did not reach significance, likely because of low power. The vaccine-associated CD4 TCRs covered the entire spike protein, and the dominant responses fell in regions 160-218 and 743-854. Conclusions about previously exposed vaccinees are limited because only six or seven AZD1222 recipients were SARS-CoV-2 seropositive at baseline. Nearly half of unique spike-specific TCRs reportedly recognized epitopes outside regions mutated in the B.1.351 and B.1.1.7 variants. Because no day 14 peak-response samples were available, the repertoires could be characterized only after the peak T cell response.

A word on this clone: It lacks a known antigen. Relative to the germline gene, one junction end is altered; a read error may explain this.

The CDR3 regions of human TCRbeta chains were analyzed by immunosequencing. The paper's data handling went like this. TCRs in the repertoires were compared against a reference library of SARS-CoV-2-specific TCRs that had been generated with the MIRA antigen-specificity platform. Breadth was defined as the fraction of unique TCRs that were SARS-CoV-2-associated, and depth was defined as the fraction of total T cells that were SARS-CoV-2-associated. Using the MIRA data, every spike-specific TCR was mapped to the spike region that the TCR reacted to and assigned to either a CD4 or a CD8 class. Log10-transformed breadth and depth values were compared by one-way ANOVA with Sidak's multiple comparisons tests. TCRdb limited this immuneACCESS table to in-frame rearrangements with V and J called. A share of clones is missing; checked studies link under half to unresolved V genes, and the rest is unexplained. The V and J calls and clone size come from that table; D and trimming were worked out from the DNA. Across this sample there are tens of thousands of clones, with about 85% seen only once. The ten largest clonotypes hold over 3.5% of the sample.

Explained via the paper, the time point label denotes: about 28 days (+/-7) after the second vaccine dose. AZD1222 recipients whose second dose came at about 4 weeks and those whose second dose came at about 12 weeks were combined into one group, since spike-specific TCR depth and breadth did not differ between the two schedules. Vaccinee samples came from UK trials COV001 and COV002, including a single-blind randomized controlled phase 2/3 trial of AZD1222 (ChAdOx1 nCoV-19) in healthy adults. Trial participant PBMC samples were collected at day 0 and day 28 after the second dose for TCRbeta chain sequencing. The CDR3 goes from the cysteine to the phenylalanine over 11 residues. The entry retains the CDR3 DNA only, 33 bases that are in frame from base 1. Sequences SNHLY (CDR1) and FYNNEI (CDR2) are obtained from the germline V gene.

The TCR sequence derives from an adult who received the AZD1222 COVID-19 vaccine. Here the sequenced sample was peripheral blood, taken 28 days after the second AZD1222 dose. Recombination linked TRBV2 to TRBJ1-2; a confident D gene designation cannot be given. The CDR3 amino acid sequence is: CASRPNLDYAF. The bases read TGTGCCAGCAGACCCAACCTGGACTACGCTTTT.